These T cell receptor beta chains were read from a single sample in a study of T cell repertoires in ileal Crohn's disease. Only in-frame clones appear in the TCRdb table, and some are missing; sequencing was by immunoSEQ multiplex PCR. The top ten clones hold 17% of a sample with 600 to 750 clones, over 75% of them seen once. Sequenced sample: ileal tissue. The receptors derive from an adult with Crohn's disease. Each CDR3 is given with its conserved first and last residue. Fields, in order: D gene, V gene, J gene, clone size, CDR3 DNA, CDR3 protein. The D gene is left open where the match is weak. Size is stated for part of the rows, as once, few or many counts, or as a class when the clone is expanded.

TRBD2	TRBV4-1	TRBJ2-7	-	TGCGCCAGCAGCCACGGACTAGCGGGGACCTACGAGCAGTACTTC	CASSHGLAGTYEQYF
-	TRBV5-8	TRBJ2-7	few	TGTGCCAGCAGTTATAGTACAGGGTATGAGCAGTACTTC	CASSYSTGYEQYF
TRBD2	TRBV6-4	TRBJ2-3	-	TGTGCCAGCAGCCCGAGCGGGGGAGGGGCAGATACGCAGTATTTT	CASSPSGGGADTQYF
-	TRBV9	TRBJ2-3	-	TGTGCCAGCAGCGTAGCCCTGGGTTGGGGCACAGATACGCAGTATTTT	CASSVALGWGTDTQYF
TRBD1	TRBV2	TRBJ2-5	-	TGTGCCGGCGGGACAGGACTTGGGACGGAGACCCAGTACTTC	CAGGTGLGTETQYF
TRBD1	TRBV7-6	TRBJ1-6	-	TGTGCCAGCAGCTGGAGTCCTGAACAGGGGGCAAGCTCACCCCTCCACTTT	CASSWSPEQGASSPLHF
-	TRBV7-3	TRBJ2-1	-	TGTGCCAGCAGCTTGTCGGGGGTCTACAATGAGCAGTTCTTC	CASSLSGVYNEQFF
-	TRBV7-9	TRBJ1-4	-	TGTGCCAGCAGCTGGGCAGCCGCAACTAATGAAAAACTGTTTTTT	CASSWAAATNEKLFF
-	TRBV13	TRBJ2-5	-	TGTGCCAGCAGCCGGGGAGCGGGCCTTAGCCAAGAGACCCAGTACTTC	CASSRGAGLSQETQYF
TRBD1	TRBV7-2	TRBJ1-2	-	TGTGCCAGCAGCCGACAGGGGGTTCTTGGCTACACCTTC	CASSRQGVLGYTF
-	TRBV18	TRBJ1-5	-	TGTGCCAGCTCACCTGTTCAGGAGTTCGGTCAGCCCCAGCATTTT	CASSPVQEFGQPQHF
-	TRBV19	TRBJ1-5	-	TGTGCCAGTAGTACCTTGACAGTGAATCAGCCCCAGCATTTT	CASSTLTVNQPQHF
-	TRBV28	TRBJ1-2	-	TGTGCCAGCAGTTTATCAGGGGCGAGCTATGGCTACACCTTC	CASSLSGASYGYTF
TRBD1	TRBV27	TRBJ2-2	few	TGTGCCAGCGGTTGGACAGGGGAGCCCGGGGAGCTGTTTTTT	CASGWTGEPGELFF
TRBD1	TRBV16	TRBJ2-1	-	TGTGCCAGCAGCCAAGTTACAGGGGGCGCGGACAATGAGCAGTTCTTC	CASSQVTGGADNEQFF
TRBD2	TRBV11-2	TRBJ2-7	-	TGTGCCAGCAGCTTAGTAGCGGGATACTCCTACGAGCAGTACTTC	CASSLVAGYSYEQYF
TRBD1	TRBV11-2	TRBJ2-5	-	TGTGCCGGCAGCCAGGGACAGGGAGAAGAGACCCAGTACTTC	CAGSQGQGEETQYF
-	TRBV18	TRBJ2-5	-	TGTGCCAGCTCACCGCCGAGTGTGGGAGAGACCCAGTACTTC	CASSPPSVGETQYF
-	TRBV18	TRBJ1-3	-	TGTGCCAGCTCACCCCAGGGTGACGGAAACACCATATATTTT	CASSPQGDGNTIYF
-	TRBV11-2	TRBJ2-7	-	TGTGCCAGCAGGACCGCTTACGAGCAGTACTTC	CASRTAYEQYF
-	TRBV9	TRBJ1-1	-	TGTGCCAGCAGCGTAGAGCCGAACACTGAAGCTTTCTTT	CASSVEPNTEAFF
-	TRBV7-2	TRBJ2-2	-	TGTGCCAGCAGCGCACGCGAGGGGACCGGGGAGCTGTTTTTT	CASSAREGTGELFF
-	TRBV30	TRBJ1-1	-	TGTGCCTGGAGACGCGGGGGTGTCACTGAAGCTTTCTTT	CAWRRGGVTEAFF